These T cell receptor beta chains were read from a single sample in a study of Ad26.COV2.S vaccination and SARS-CoV-2 variants. Here immunoSEQ multiplex PCR was the method, and the copy in TCRdb shows in-frame clones only, minus some. Of about 680,000 clones listed, approximately 88% are singletons. The specimen was peripheral blood, collected in a trial of Ad26.COV2.S vaccine versus placebo. The receptors come from a person aged 18-60 years who received the Ad26.COV2.S COVID-19 vaccine or a placebo. Each CDR3 is given with its conserved first and last residue. D genes are given only for firm matches. Only some rows state a clone size, as once, few, many or a class for expanded clones.

12,TRBJ1-1,TRBV30,-,-,CAWTGENTEAFF,TGTGCCTGGACAGGGGAGAACACTGAAGCTTTCTTT
15,TRBJ2-3,TRBV5-4,many,TRBD1,CASSPTTGGGDTQYF,TGTGCCAGCAGCCCGACGACAGGGGGGGGAGATACGCAGTATTTT
14,TRBJ1-5,TRBV27,-,TRBD1,CASTRTGSNQPQHF,TGTGCCAGCACCCGGACAGGGAGCAATCAGCCCCAGCATTTT
14,TRBJ1-2,TRBV7-2,-,-,CASSLRQVNYGYTF,TGTGCCAGCAGCTTACGGCAAGTTAACTATGGCTACACCTTC
12,TRBJ2-2,TRBV19,-,-,CASSFTTGELFF,TGTGCCAGTAGTTTCACCACCGGGGAGCTGTTTTTT
19,TRBJ2-2,TRBV4-2,once,TRBD1,CASSPKFDRGRSGSGELFF,TGTGCCAGCAGCCCGAAGTTTGACAGGGGGCGAAGTGGATCCGGGGAGCTGTTTTTT
18,TRBJ2-3,TRBV7-8,-,-,CASSLGGARPIGTDTQYF,TGTGCCAGCAGCTTAGGAGGAGCGAGGCCGATTGGCACAGATACGCAGTATTTT
12,TRBJ2-1,TRBV5-4,-,TRBD2,CASSASGAEQFF,TGTGCCAGCAGCGCGAGCGGGGCTGAGCAGTTCTTC
21,TRBJ2-1,TRBV24-1,-,TRBD2,CATSDTYLAGGRSGWPNEQFF,TGTGCCACCAGTGATACCTACTTAGCGGGTGGAAGGTCTGGTTGGCCCAATGAGCAGTTCTTC
13,TRBJ1-1,TRBV30,few,-,CAWSVRENTEAFF,TGTGCCTGGAGTGTAAGGGAGAACACTGAAGCTTTCTTT
15,TRBJ2-7,TRBV18,many,TRBD1,CASSAPGQGDYEQYF,TGTGCCAGCTCAGCCCCGGGACAGGGTGACTACGAGCAGTACTTC
11,TRBJ2-1,TRBV20-1,-,TRBD2,CRTERGVEQFF,TGCAGAACCGAGCGGGGAGTTGAGCAGTTCTTC
16,TRBJ2-1,TRBV4-3,-,TRBD2,CASSQDRGLAGEEQFF,TGCGCCAGCAGCCAAGATCGGGGACTAGCGGGGGAGGAGCAGTTCTTC
14,TRBJ2-1,TRBV4-2,-,-,CASSQGPNPNEQFF,TGTGCCAGCAGCCAAGGACCGAACCCCAATGAGCAGTTCTTC
15,TRBJ2-1,TRBV7-7,-,TRBD2,CASSRTSGRYNEQFF,TGTGCTAGCAGCCGGACTAGCGGGAGGTATAATGAGCAGTTCTTC
16,TRBJ1-4,TRBV2,-,-,CASLRGRGATNEKLFF,TGTGCCAGCCTACGGGGTAGAGGGGCAACTAATGAAAAACTGTTTTTT
15,TRBJ2-7,TRBV5-4,-,TRBD2,CASKRGRDLPYEQYF,TGTGCCAGCAAGCGCGGGAGGGACCTACCATACGAGCAGTACTTC
14,TRBJ2-7,TRBV6-5,once,-,CASIAPGQSAEQYF,TGTGCCAGCATTGCTCCCGGACAGTCAGCCGAGCAGTACTTC
15,TRBJ1-5,TRBV6-5,-,-,CASRPWVGGNQPQHF,TGTGCCAGCAGGCCCTGGGTAGGGGGCAATCAGCCCCAGCATTTT
16,TRBJ2-1,TRBV15,-,TRBD2,CATSRRTSGRGNEQFF,TGTGCCACCAGCAGGAGGACTAGCGGGAGAGGCAATGAGCAGTTCTTC
13,TRBJ1-1,TRBV19,-,TRBD1,CASSRDRATEAFF,TGTGCCAGTAGTAGGGACAGGGCTACTGAAGCTTTCTTT
15,TRBJ2-7,TRBV6-5,-,TRBD1,CASSRQGAVSYEQYF,TGTGCCAGCAGTCGACAGGGGGCGGTATCCTACGAGCAGTACTTC
14,TRBJ2-7,TRBV7-9,-,-,CASSETARAYEQYF,TGTGCCAGCAGCGAGACAGCGAGAGCATACGAGCAGTACTTC
18,TRBJ2-6,TRBV19,-,TRBD1,CASSYRDRGHQGANVLTF,TGTGCCAGTAGTTACCGGGACAGGGGGCATCAAGGGGCCAACGTCCTGACTTTC
13,TRBJ1-2,TRBV15,-,TRBD1,CATSREGQGFYTF,TGTGCCACCAGCAGAGAGGGACAGGGGTTCTACACCTTC
13,TRBJ1-5,TRBV3-1/TRBV3-2,-,-,CASSQEGWQPQHF,TGTGCCAGCAGCCAAGAGGGCTGGCAGCCCCAGCATTTT
15,TRBJ1-1,TRBV6-5,-,-,CASSYSQFMNTEAFF,TGTGCCAGCAGTTACTCGCAGTTCATGAACACTGAAGCTTTCTTT
14,TRBJ2-7,TRBV5-4,-,-,CASRSGGAVYEQYF,TGTGCCAGCAGGTCCGGGGGCGCGGTTTACGAGCAGTACTTC
15,TRBJ2-1,TRBV6-5,-,-,CASSSARTTYNEQFF,TGTGCCAGCAGCTCAGCCAGGACTACTTACAATGAGCAGTTCTTC
15,TRBJ1-2,TRBV7-2,-,-,CASSLVQGGRYGYTF,TGTGCCAGCAGCTTAGTACAGGGTGGTCGCTATGGCTACACCTTC
13,TRBJ1-1,TRBV30,-,-,CAWRSRASSEAFF,TGTGCCTGGAGAAGTAGGGCCTCGTCTGAAGCTTTCTTT
13,TRBJ2-7,TRBV6-2/TRBV6-3,-,-,CASNPGAVYEQYF,TGTGCCAGCAACCCGGGGGCGGTCTACGAGCAGTACTTC
15,TRBJ1-6,TRBV6-1,once,-,CASSEGTEGGSPLHF,TGTGCCAGCAGTGAAGGGACGGAAGGGGGTTCACCCCTCCACTTT
15,TRBJ2-7,TRBV18,-,-,CASSPSGVGTYEQYF,TGTGCCAGCTCACCGTCGGGGGTAGGGACCTACGAGCAGTACTTC
15,TRBJ1-4,TRBV6-6,-,-,CASSTTGTTNEKLFF,TGTGCCAGCAGTACGACCGGGACAACTAATGAAAAACTGTTTTTT
14,TRBJ1-5,TRBV6-2/TRBV6-3,-,-,CASSYSRGGQPQHF,TGTGCCAGCAGTTACTCCAGGGGCGGTCAGCCCCAGCATTTT
14,TRBJ2-3,TRBV5-8,-,-,CASSLQRAGDTQYF,TGTGCCAGCAGCTTGCAGAGGGCTGGGGATACGCAGTATTTT
15,TRBJ2-7,TRBV7-9,once,-,CASSPHPGLSYEQYF,TGTGCCAGCAGCCCCCACCCGGGGCTCTCCTACGAGCAGTACTTC
11,TRBJ2-1,TRBV2,-,-,CASRYETEQFF,TGTGCCAGCAGGTATGAGACGGAGCAGTTCTTC
13,TRBJ1-2,TRBV14,-,TRBD1,CASSLGQGTRYTF,TGTGCCAGCAGCCTGGGACAGGGAACCCGCTACACCTTC
15,TRBJ2-7,TRBV4-3,-,TRBD1,CASSQGLDRDYEQYF,TGCGCCAGCAGCCAAGGATTGGACAGGGACTACGAGCAGTACTTC
15,TRBJ2-5,TRBV2,-,TRBD2,CASSGPGLGKETQYF,TGTGCCAGCAGCGGTCCGGGACTAGGTAAAGAGACCCAGTACTTC
16,TRBJ1-1,TRBV24-1,-,TRBD1,CATSDSRQGGNPEAFF,TGTGCCACCAGTGATTCCAGACAGGGGGGCAATCCTGAAGCTTTCTTT
16,TRBJ2-1,TRBV30,-,-,CAWSALYKPPSNEQFF,TGTGCCTGGAGTGCCCTATATAAGCCCCCGTCCAATGAGCAGTTCTTC
16,TRBJ2-7,TRBV30,-,TRBD2,CAWSEGLAGVWDEQYF,TGTGCCTGGAGTGAAGGACTAGCGGGAGTCTGGGACGAGCAGTACTTC